These 24 T cell receptor beta chains came from one sample sequenced in a study of CD8 T cells in Susac syndrome. Random hexamers served to reverse transcribe roughly 0.5 to 1 ug RNA. TCRdb independently ran MiXCR on the immunoSEQ multiplex PCR reads; one entry per CDR3 protein. The sample has about 60,000 distinct CDR3 sequences, about 92% seen once. Source material: CD8+ T cells from PBMCs. These receptors were collected from a human donor in good health.

This clonotype was picked up one time. V gene TRBV12-3 or TRBV12-4 combines with J gene TRBJ2-3; no firm D call. The length of the CDR3 is 15 residues. Trimming stripped 4 bases from V and 0 bases from J, with 11 bases between. The CDR3 bases are TGTGCCAGCAGTTCCTGGAAAACTAGCACAGATACGCAGTATTTT. It specifies CASSSWKTSTDTQYF.

CDR3 loop: CASSFTHRDEQYF. CDR3 nucleotide sequence: TGTGCCAGCAGCTTCACCCACAGGGACGAGCAGTACTTC. The V gene is TRBV7-2, the J gene TRBJ2-7; perhaps TRBD1 as D (6 bases). The CDR3 length is 13 residues. Germline assignment: CDR1 SGHTA and CDR2 FQGNSA. Trimming cost V 3 bases and J 5 bases, with 11 bases left between them.

V and J are TRBV6-1 and TRBJ2-5; D is perhaps TRBD2 (5 bases). Trimming removed 4 bases at V and 2 bases at J, with 14 bases between. Germline-derived CDR1 and CDR2 are MNHNS and SASEGT. The CDR3 runs 15 residues. The CDR3 nucleotides are TGTGCCAGCAGTGTAACTAGGGCAGTTCAAGAGACCCAGTACTTC. It codes for CASSVTRAVQETQYF.

This chain's CDR3 is CSARQGATEAFF. In nucleotides, the CDR3 is TGCAGTGCTAGACAGGGGGCCACTGAAGCTTTCTTT. The rearrangement uses TRBV20-1 and TRBJ1-1; 8 nucleotides align to TRBD1. CDR1 and CDR2 (germline): DFQATT, SNEGSKA (reference sequence). The CDR3 extends over 12 amino acids. The V segment lost 2 bases and the J segment 4 bases; nucleotides outside the gene matches: 0.

The chain carries TRBV27 and TRBJ2-7; D may be TRBD1 (5 bases). CDR1 is MNHEY and CDR2 is SMNVEV in the germline V gene (reference sequence). V lost 3 bases and J lost 4, with 13 bases in between. This CDR3 contains 14 residues. DNA of the CDR3: TGTGCCAGCAGTTTTATGGGGCTTGGGTACGAGCAGTACTTC. Amino acids: CASSFMGLGYEQYF.

This clonotype was detected only a few times. The V and J genes are TRBV12-3 or TRBV12-4 and TRBJ2-7, with TRBD1 matching over 10 bases. After removal of 6 bases from V and 6 bases from J, the junction contained 8 bases not matched to a gene. The CDR3 loop spans 14 amino acids. The CDR3 coding sequence is TGTGCCAGCAGCCCGGGGGACAGGGGTGGCGAGCAGTACTTC. Protein sequence: CASSPGDRGGEQYF.

The V and J genes are TRBV28 and TRBJ2-5; D not resolved. Germline-derived CDR1 and CDR2 are MDHEN and SYDVKM. The CDR3 is 15 amino acids. Deletions cut 3 bases from V and 2 bases from J, with 13 bases between. The CDR3 DNA follows: TGTGCCAGCAGTTTTGCGTTGGCAGTACAAGAGACCCAGTACTTC. This sequence encodes CASSFALAVQETQYF.

The chain recombines TRBV25-1 with TRBJ1-2, with unresolved D. CDR1 and CDR2 from the germline V gene are MGHDK and SYGVNS. The CDR3 spans 13 residues. V lost 7 bases and J 4 bases, leaving 13 bases between the germline ends. The CDR3 sequence: CASMRTESYGYTF. In DNA form, the CDR3 reads TGTGCCAGCATGCGAACAGAGAGCTATGGCTACACCTTC.

The chain combines TRBV2 with TRBJ1-2; maybe TRBD1 (5 bases). Trimming pared 4 bases from V and 4 bases from J, leaving 10 bases between. Germline CDR1 is SNHLY and CDR2 is FYNNEI. This CDR3 is built from 13 residues. CDR3 nucleotide sequence: TGTGCCAGCAGTGCTGGGGGAGGCTATGGCTACACCTTC. Protein sequence: CASSAGGGYGYTF.

The V and J genes are TRBV5-1 and TRBJ1-1, with D unresolved. The CDR3 runs 13 residues. V was shortened by 6 bases and J by 10 bases, with 19 bases between the two germline ends. Germline values: CDR1 SGHRS, CDR2 YFSETQ. CDR3 DNA sequence: TGCGCCAGCACGGCGGATCTGGCTACATCAGCTTTCTTT. Translating gives CASTADLATSAFF.

This rearrangement joins TRBV6-1 to TRBJ2-1, with TRBD1 matching over 9 bases. V was clipped by 0 bases and J by 10 bases; unmatched bases: 10. From germline, CDR1 is MNHNS and CDR2 SASEGT. The CDR3 totals 16 residues. CDR3 bases: TGTGCCAGCAGTGAAGCGGCCGGGACAGGGTCTCGAGAGCAGTTCTTC. Encoded protein: CASSEAAGTGSREQFF.

The genes are TRBV18 and TRBJ1-3, with a tentative D call TRBD1 (5 bases). Germline V gene data show CDR1 as KGHSH and CDR2 as LQKENI. This CDR3 is built from 16 residues. With 0 bases removed from V and 0 bases from J, the gap between germline ends came to 9 bases. The CDR3 reads CASSPPSGGSGNTIYF. In DNA form, the CDR3 reads TGTGCCAGCTCACCACCGTCCGGGGGCTCTGGAAACACCATATATTTT.

The chain employs TRBV2 and TRBJ2-3, with D maybe TRBD2 (5 bases). The length of the CDR3 is 12 residues. Germline V gives CDR1 SNHLY, CDR2 FYNNEI. Deletions cut 3 bases from V and 5 bases from J, with 6 bases between. Here the CDR3 reads CASSDSGDTQYF. The DNA of the CDR3 is TGTGCCAGCAGTGACAGCGGAGATACGCAGTATTTT.

The rearrangement joins TRBV5-5 to TRBJ1-2; no clear D gene. The germline gives CDR1 SGHKS, CDR2 YYEKEE (reference sequence). The V end lost 0 bases, the J end lost 2 bases, and 11 bases lay between the germline ends. CDR3 length equals 15 residues. CDR3 DNA: TGTGCCAGCAGCTTGGGGTCGGCTGTCAACTATGGCTACACCTTC. Protein product: CASSLGSAVNYGYTF.

The V call is TRBV23-1, the J call TRBJ2-5; 11 nucleotides line up with TRBD1. TRBV23-1 is an ORF, and what it does is uncertain. The CDR3 has 13 amino acids. J was trimmed by 3 bases and V by 10 bases; bases with no gene match: 4. CDR3 DNA sequence: TGCGCCAACCTGGGACAGGGGGAAGAGACCCAGTACTTC. This sequence encodes CANLGQGEETQYF.

The CDR3 spells CASSLTDGAEQYF. DNA of the CDR3: TGTGCCAGCAGTCTAACAGACGGGGCCGAGCAGTACTTC. V gene TRBV27 combines with J gene TRBJ2-7, with D perhaps TRBD1 or TRBD2 (5 bases each). The V end was cut by 5 bases, the J end by 6 bases, with 14 bases between. The germline V gene encodes CDR1 MNHEY and CDR2 SMNVEV (reference sequence). The CDR3 is 13 amino acids.

This chain links TRBV4-2 with TRBJ2-6; 13 positions agree with TRBD2. From germline, CDR1 is LGHNA and CDR2 YNFKEQ. This CDR3 has 18 amino acids. Trimming cost V 5 bases and J 1 base; bases outside gene matches: 5. CDR3 residues: CASSEWTSGGSGANVLTF. The CDR3 nucleotides read TGTGCCAGCAGCGAATGGACTAGCGGGGGTTCTGGGGCCAACGTCCTGACTTTC.

The chain couples TRBV9 to TRBJ1-3; D not resolved. Trimming left V 5 bases short and J 4 bases short, with 16 bases between. Germline loops: CDR1 SGDLS, CDR2 YYNGEE. This CDR3 is built from 15 residues. CDR3 loop: CASRGGGPDGNTIYF. The CDR3 DNA reads TGTGCCAGCAGAGGAGGCGGACCCGACGGAAACACCATATATTTT.

The CDR3 DNA reads as TGTGCCAGCAACTTTGGACAGGCGACTGAAGCTTTCTTT. Translated, it gives CASNFGQATEAFF. The chain employs TRBV7-2 and TRBJ1-1, with TRBD1 matching 7 bases. CDR1 and CDR2 from the germline V gene are SGHTA and FQGNSA. CDR3 size: 13 residues. Trimming at V came to 7 bases and at J to 5 bases, leaving 7 bases not matched to a gene. Filled out from reference TRBV7-2 and TRBJ1-1, the complete variable domain reads GAGVSQSPSNKVTEKGKDVELRCDPISGHTALYWYRQSLGQGLEFLIYFQGNSAPDKSGLPSDRFSAERTGGSVSTLTIQRTQQEDSAVYLCASNFGQATEAFFGQGTRLTVV.

This chain uses TRBV5-4 with TRBJ2-7; D may be TRBD2 (6 bases). The germline CDR1 and CDR2 sequences are SGHNT and YYREEE (reference sequence). The CDR3 spans 14 residues. Trimming shortened V by 7 bases and J by 2 bases, and 16 bases separated the two germline ends. The CDR3 loop is CASHGGAGAYEQYF. CDR3 sequence (DNA): TGTGCCAGCCACGGAGGGGCAGGCGCCTACGAGCAGTACTTC.

The chain is built from TRBV3-1 and TRBJ1-1; the match to TRBD1 covers 10 bases. The ends lost 5 bases at V and 4 bases at J; junction bases unmatched: 4. CDR1 and CDR2 from the germline V gene are LGHDT and YNNKEL (reference sequence). The CDR3 has 14 residues. CDR3 sequence: CASSLDRGGTEAFF. The CDR3 DNA reads TGTGCCAGCAGCTTGGACAGGGGGGGCACTGAAGCTTTCTTT.

For the CDR3, the DNA is TGTGCCAGCAGCGTAGGGACTAACTACGAGCAGTACTTC. It is translated as CASSVGTNYEQYF. V gene TRBV9 combines with J gene TRBJ2-7; possible D gene TRBD2, 6 bases. The germline CDR1 and CDR2 sequences are SGDLS and YYNGEE. Trimming shortened V by 0 bases and J by 3 bases, and 7 bases separated the two germline ends. CDR3 size: 13 residues.

The chain joins TRBV28 to TRBJ2-6; no reliable D call. Germline-derived CDR1 and CDR2 are MDHEN and SYDVKM. Trimming took 2 bases from V and 0 from J, leaving 5 bases between them. CDR3 length: 15 residues. The chain's CDR3 is CASSLGISGANVLTF. The CDR3 DNA reads as TGTGCCAGCAGTTTAGGGATCTCTGGGGCCAACGTCCTGACTTTC.

The chain recombines TRBV7-9 with TRBJ1-6; D is perhaps TRBD1 (6 bases). CDR1 is SEHNR, CDR2 FQNEAQ, per germline (reference sequence). V gave up 5 bases and J gave up 7 bases, with 15 bases separating them. The CDR3 runs 15 residues. The CDR3 sequence: CASSTRQDRNSPLHF. The CDR3 nucleotides are TGTGCCAGCAGCACACGACAGGACCGCAATTCACCCCTCCACTTT.